This passage covers 25 T cell receptor beta chains from one sample sequenced in a study of T cells in Graves' hyperthyroidism and ophthalmopathy. The source material, RNA transcripts, was used to amplify TCR beta CDR3 regions. First-round RT-PCR of the TCR CDR3 relied on the HTBI primer set. TCRdb called the multiplex PCR reads again in MiXCR, with one record for every CDR3 protein. The sample lists hundreds of thousands of distinct CDR3 sequences, 14% occurring once. The sequencing input was blood. These TCRs come from a woman between 18 and 29 years old with Graves' hyperthyroidism.

Remarks on this clonotype: Given a much more abundant clone one base away, this may be a read error. The chain employs TRBV30 and TRBJ2-3; 12 bases agree with TRBD2. Germline V gene data show CDR1 as GTSNPN and CDR2 as SVGIG (reference sequence). CDR3 length: 14 amino acids. This chain's CDR3 is CAKATSGRLDTQYF. The CDR3 coding sequence is TGTGCGAAGGCTACTAGCGGGAGGCTTGATACGCAGTATTTT. The full variable domain, with the rest looked up from reference TRBV30 and TRBJ2-3, is SQTIHQWPATLVQPVGSPLSLECTVEGTSNPNLYWYRQAAGRGLQLLFYSVGIGQISSEVPQNLSASRPQDRQFILSSKKLLLSDSGFYLCAKATSGRLDTQYFGPGTRLTVL.

This clonotype has only a few counts. The chain links TRBV29-1 to TRBJ1-3; the D is unclear. Germline assignment: CDR1 SQVTM and CDR2 ANQGSEA. CDR3 length: 15 residues. V dropped 1 base and J dropped 0 bases, with 10 bases sitting between them. CDR3 in amino acids: CSVEGDWNSGNTIYF. Here the CDR3 DNA reads TGCAGCGTTGAAGGGGATTGGAACTCTGGAAACACCATATATTTT.

This chain connects TRBV2 to TRBJ2-2; a possible D gene is TRBD2 (5 bases). CDR1 and CDR2 from the germline V gene are SNHLY and FYNNEI. Trimming shortened V by 3 bases and J by 4 bases, and 12 bases separated the two germline ends. The CDR3 sequence is 15 residues long. DNA of the CDR3: TGTGCCAGCAGTGACCTAGGCGGAGGCACCGGGGAGCTGTTTTTT. Protein sequence: CASSDLGGGTGELFF. Supplemented by reference TRBV2 and TRBJ2-2, the full variable domain reads EPEVTQTPSHQVTQMGQEVILRCVPISNHLYFYWYRQILGQKVEFLVSFYNNEISEKSEIFDDQFSVERPDGSNFTLKIRSTKLEDSAMYFCASSDLGGGTGELFFGEGSRLTVL.

In this sample, this clonotype turned up many times. At one boundary the junction diverges from the germline segment, which might be a read error. The gene calls are TRBV5-1 and TRBJ2-2; 9 nucleotides agree with TRBD1. The germline V gene has CDR1 SGHRS and CDR2 YFSETQ. CDR3 length: 15 amino acids. This CDR3 reads CASRLDRGFTGELFF. The CDR3 coding sequence is TGCGCCAGCAGGTTGGACAGGGGCTTCACCGGGGAGCTGTTTTTT.

This sequence joins TRBV29-1 and TRBJ2-1, with TRBD2 matching 7 bases. Trimming at V came to 3 bases and at J to 2 bases, leaving 7 bases not matched to a gene. This CDR3 comprises 15 residues. Germline V lookup: CDR1 SQVTM, CDR2 ANQGSEA. As DNA, the CDR3 is TGCAGCGTTGATTCGCGGGAGAGGACCTACAATGAGCAGTTCTTC. It encodes CSVDSRERTYNEQFF.

This clonotype was observed many times. This chain joins TRBV6-1 and TRBJ2-4; no clear D gene. The V and J ends lost 1 base and 1 base respectively, with 14 bases between them. CDR1 is MNHNS and CDR2 is SASEGT in the germline V gene. This CDR3 is built from 17 residues. In nucleotides, the CDR3 is TGTGCCAGCAGTGAAGTGGCGAGTGGTTGGGCCAAAAACATTCAGTACTTC. Protein: CASSEVASGWAKNIQYF.

This clonotype was seen at least ten times. In DNA, the CDR3 is TGTGCCAGCAGCTTGGAGCGGGAGGTAGATACGCAGTATTTT. Protein: CASSLEREVDTQYF. V usage is TRBV7-2 and J usage is TRBJ2-3, with TRBD2 matching over 9 bases. This CDR3 comprises 14 residues. Per germline, CDR1 SGHTA and CDR2 FQGNSA. The J segment lost 5 bases and the V segment lost 3 bases, leaving 3 bases of the junction unmatched.

The table lists this clonotype with a few counts. The chain recombines TRBV19 with TRBJ2-1; the match to TRBD2 covers 11 bases. The CDR3 consists of 18 residues. CDR1 and CDR2 from the germline V gene are LNHDA and SQIVND (reference sequence). Germline trimming cut 3 bases from V and 10 bases from J; bases unmatched to any gene: 17. CDR3 in amino acids: CASSIGPGTSGPMGEQFF. Written as DNA, the CDR3 is TGTGCCAGTAGTATTGGCCCTGGGACTAGCGGCCCTATGGGAGAGCAGTTCTTC.

V and J are TRBV3-1 and TRBJ2-2; 10 nucleotides line up with TRBD2. The CDR3 covers 18 residues. Germline loops: CDR1 LGHDT, CDR2 YNNKEL (reference sequence). Germline trimming cut 4 bases from V and 7 bases from J; bases unmatched to any gene: 15. CDR3 sequence (DNA): TGTGCCAGCAGCCCCGACCCGAGTAGCGGGAGGTTTAACGGGGAGCTGTTTTTT. Translating it yields CASSPDPSSGRFNGELFF.

The chain carries TRBV7-9 and TRBJ2-2; D gene ambiguous. The germline gives CDR1 SEHNR, CDR2 FQNEAQ (reference sequence). The CDR3 totals 12 residues. Between the trimmed V and J ends, which lost 4 bases and 6 bases, there was a span of 6 bases. DNA of the CDR3: TGTGCCAGCAGCTACGGCCCCGGGGAGCTGTTTTTT. Translation: CASSYGPGELFF.

The chain couples TRBV4-3 to TRBJ2-1; D gene uncertain. Germline CDR1 is LGHNA and CDR2 is YSLEER. V was shortened by 2 bases and J by 1 base, with 9 bases between the two germline ends. This CDR3 region has 15 residues. CDR3 region: CASSQRVGSYNEQFF. In nucleotides, the CDR3 is TGCGCCAGCAGCCAAAGGGTCGGGTCCTACAATGAGCAGTTCTTC.

The gene calls are TRBV14 and TRBJ2-7; no firm D call. V was clipped by 0 bases and J by 2 bases, with 8 bases between them. The CDR3 contains 14 residues. CDR1 and CDR2 (germline): SGHDN, FVKESK. CDR3: CASSQDYSPYEQYF. As DNA, the CDR3 is TGTGCCAGCAGCCAAGATTACAGTCCCTACGAGCAGTACTTC.

This clonotype was found many times. The gene calls are TRBV2 and TRBJ1-2; D gene uncertain. V dropped 5 bases and J dropped 2 bases, with 9 bases sitting between them. The germline V gene encodes CDR1 SNHLY and CDR2 FYNNEI. The CDR3 has 13 residues. The CDR3 reads CASSRSQNYGYTF. The CDR3 DNA follows: TGTGCCAGCAGTCGGTCGCAGAACTATGGCTACACCTTC.

This clonotype was observed a handful of times. The J gene is TRBJ1-4, the V gene TRBV19; D gene ambiguous. This CDR3 is 13 amino acids long. Trimming took off 8 bases at V and 4 bases at J, with 11 bases between the two ends. Germline CDR1 reads LNHDA; CDR2 reads SQIVND (reference sequence). The CDR3 loop reads CASALWDNEKLFF. In DNA form, the CDR3 reads TGTGCCAGTGCGTTGTGGGATAATGAAAAACTGTTTTTT. The full variable domain, its missing parts supplied by reference TRBV19 and TRBJ1-4, is DGGITQSPKYLFRKEGQNVTLSCEQNLNHDAMYWYRQDPGQGLRLIYYSQIVNDFQKGDIAEGYSVSREKKESFPLTVTSAQKNPTAFYLCASALWDNEKLFFGSGTQLSVL.

This clonotype appeared a few times. The CDR3 DNA reads TGTGCCAGCAGCTTGGACGGGAGGGCTTTGGGAGAGCAGTACTTC. This sequence encodes CASSLDGRALGEQYF. The rearrangement joins TRBV5-4 to TRBJ2-7, with 8 positions matching TRBD2. Per the germline V gene, CDR1 is SGHNT and CDR2 is YYREEE (reference sequence). V trimming: 0 bases; J trimming: 7 bases; junction bases outside the gene matches: 9. The CDR3 spans 15 residues.

The chain employs TRBV28 and TRBJ2-1; 10 bases match TRBD2. V trimming: 4 bases; J trimming: 2 bases; junction bases outside the gene matches: 11. The CDR3 consists of 18 residues. Germline CDR1 and CDR2: MDHEN and SYDVKM. The CDR3 bases are TGTGCCAGCAGTTCTAGCGGGAGAGCGGGGGTTACCTACAATGAGCAGTTCTTC. It codes for CASSSSGRAGVTYNEQFF. The complete variable domain, with remaining parts taken from reference TRBV28 and TRBJ2-1, reads DVKVTQSSRYLVKRTGEKVFLECVQDMDHENMFWYRQDPGLGLRLIYFSYDVKMKEKGDIPEGYSVSREKKERFSLILESASTNQTSMYLCASSSSGRAGVTYNEQFFGPGTRLTVL.

In this sample, this clonotype turned up a few times. This rearrangement joins TRBV29-1 to TRBJ2-5; no definite D call. CDR1 and CDR2 from the germline V gene are SQVTM and ANQGSEA. The CDR3 runs to 11 residues. Trimming took 5 bases from V and 3 from J, leaving 7 bases between them. CDR3 in amino acids: CSVPAEETQYF. CDR3 nucleotides: TGCAGCGTTCCTGCGGAAGAGACCCAGTACTTC.

The chain joins TRBV12-3 or TRBV12-4 to TRBJ2-3; TRBD2 is a possible D gene (5 bases). This CDR3 is built from 14 residues. V lost 8 bases and J 8 bases, leaving 20 bases between the germline ends. The CDR3 region has the DNA TGTGCCAGCGTAATGGGCCGGAGGACGGGTACGCAGTATTTT. It is translated as CASVMGRRTGTQYF.

This clonotype was counted a few times. A single base separates this from a much larger clone, so it may be a read error. The chain has TRBV28 and TRBJ1-2; maybe TRBD1 (6 bases). Trimming left V 5 bases short and J 4 bases short, with 26 bases between. From germline, CDR1 is MDHEN and CDR2 SYDVKM. The CDR3 runs 18 residues. In DNA, the CDR3 is TGTGCCAGCAGTATTATGGAGGCAGGGGCAGGCCCCTCCTATGGCTACACCTTC. It is translated as CASSIMEAGAGPSYGYTF.

This clonotype was recorded at least ten times. This chain links TRBV2 with TRBJ2-1; D is possibly TRBD1 or TRBD2 (5 bases each). Germline assignment: CDR1 SNHLY and CDR2 FYNNEI. Trimming took 7 bases from V and 0 from J, leaving 13 bases between them. The CDR3 length is 15 residues. The DNA for the CDR3 is TGTGCCAGCATGACTTTAGGGACCTCCTACAATGAGCAGTTCTTC. Its protein product is CASMTLGTSYNEQFF. Combining the CDR3 with reference TRBV2 and TRBJ2-1 gives the whole variable domain EPEVTQTPSHQVTQMGQEVILRCVPISNHLYFYWYRQILGQKVEFLVSFYNNEISEKSEIFDDQFSVERPDGSNFTLKIRSTKLEDSAMYFCASMTLGTSYNEQFFGPGTRLTVL.

This clonotype was found many times. V usage is TRBV7-6 and J usage is TRBJ2-1; possibly TRBD1 or TRBD2 for D (5 bases each). Per germline, CDR1 SGHVS and CDR2 FNYEAQ. The CDR3 covers 14 residues. V lost 0 bases to trimming and J lost 8 bases, with 11 bases between them. The CDR3 region has the DNA TGTGCCAGCAGCTTAGCGGTGAGGGGCGATGAGCAGTTCTTC. It encodes CASSLAVRGDEQFF.

This chain links TRBV28 with TRBJ1-1, with no clear D. The CDR3 extends over 15 amino acids. With 2 bases removed from V and 1 base from J, the gap between germline ends came to 11 bases. The germline CDR1 and CDR2 sequences are MDHEN and SYDVKM. CDR3 protein: CASSLPDTPNTEAFF. The CDR3 DNA reads as TGTGCCAGCAGTTTACCCGACACCCCGAACACTGAAGCTTTCTTT.

This clonotype was seen a few times. This rearrangement joins TRBV7-8 to TRBJ2-4, with 12 nucleotides matching TRBD1. From germline, CDR1 is SGHVS and CDR2 FQNEAQ. CDR3 size: 20 residues. Germline trimming cut 2 bases from V and 2 bases from J; bases unmatched to any gene: 13. This CDR3 is CASSLTGDRGRKFPKNIQYF. The CDR3 nucleotides are TGTGCCAGCAGCTTAACGGGGGACAGGGGGCGAAAGTTCCCCAAAAACATTCAGTACTTC.

This clonotype has more than one count but fewer than ten. The J gene is TRBJ2-3, the V gene TRBV25-1; perhaps TRBD2 as D (5 bases). Trimming took 8 bases from V and 0 from J, leaving 18 bases between them. The CDR3 consists of 16 residues. CDR1 MGHDK and CDR2 SYGVNS come from the germline V gene. The CDR3 DNA is TGTGCCAGCTCTTACCCCGCTCTAGCAAGCACAGATACGCAGTATTTT. It encodes CASSYPALASTDTQYF. Based on the CDR3 plus reference TRBV25-1 and TRBJ2-3, the full variable domain is EADIYQTPRYLVIGTGKKITLECSQTMGHDKMYWYQQDPGMELHLIHYSYGVNSTEKGDLSSESTVSRIRTEHFPLTLESARPSHTSQYLCASSYPALASTDTQYFGPGTRLTVL.

This clonotype appeared many times. The CDR3 DNA follows: TGTGCCAGCAGCCCCGCCGGGGGGACAGGGGCCAACGTCCTGACTTTC. This codes for CASSPAGGTGANVLTF. The chain uses TRBV3-1 and TRBJ2-6; tentatively, D is TRBD2 (7 bases). The CDR3 length is 16 residues. CDR1 and CDR2 from the germline V gene are LGHDT and YNNKEL (reference sequence). V lost 4 bases to trimming and J lost 4 bases, with 14 bases between them.